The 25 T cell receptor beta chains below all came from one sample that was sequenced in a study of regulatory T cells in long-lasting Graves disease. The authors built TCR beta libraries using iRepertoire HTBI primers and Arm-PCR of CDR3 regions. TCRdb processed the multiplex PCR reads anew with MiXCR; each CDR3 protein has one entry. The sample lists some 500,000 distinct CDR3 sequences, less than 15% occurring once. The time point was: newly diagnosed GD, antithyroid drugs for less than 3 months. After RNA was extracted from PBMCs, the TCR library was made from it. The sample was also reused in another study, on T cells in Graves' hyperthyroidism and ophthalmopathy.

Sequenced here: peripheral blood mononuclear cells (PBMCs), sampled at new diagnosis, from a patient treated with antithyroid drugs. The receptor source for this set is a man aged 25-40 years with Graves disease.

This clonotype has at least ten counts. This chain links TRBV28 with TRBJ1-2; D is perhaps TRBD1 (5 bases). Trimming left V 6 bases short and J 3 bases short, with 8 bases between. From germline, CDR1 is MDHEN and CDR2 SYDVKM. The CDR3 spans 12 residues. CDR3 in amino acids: CASRPGHYGYTF. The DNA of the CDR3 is TGTGCCAGCAGGCCGGGACACTATGGCTACACCTTC.

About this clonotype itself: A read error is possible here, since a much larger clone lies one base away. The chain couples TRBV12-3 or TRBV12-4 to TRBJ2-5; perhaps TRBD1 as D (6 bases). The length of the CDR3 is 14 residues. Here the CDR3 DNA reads TGTGCCGGCAGTTTAAGTCAGGGGATGGAGACCCAGTACTTC. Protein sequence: CAGSLSQGMETQYF.

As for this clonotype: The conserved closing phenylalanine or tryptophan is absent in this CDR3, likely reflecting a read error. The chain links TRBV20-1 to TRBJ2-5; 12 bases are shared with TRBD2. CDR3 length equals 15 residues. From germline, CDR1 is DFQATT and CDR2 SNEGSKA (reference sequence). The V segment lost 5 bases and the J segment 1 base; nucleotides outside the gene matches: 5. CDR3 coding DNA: TGCAGTGCTTTACTAGCGGGAGGCCTCCAAGAGACCCAGTACTCC. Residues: CSALLAGGLQETQYS.

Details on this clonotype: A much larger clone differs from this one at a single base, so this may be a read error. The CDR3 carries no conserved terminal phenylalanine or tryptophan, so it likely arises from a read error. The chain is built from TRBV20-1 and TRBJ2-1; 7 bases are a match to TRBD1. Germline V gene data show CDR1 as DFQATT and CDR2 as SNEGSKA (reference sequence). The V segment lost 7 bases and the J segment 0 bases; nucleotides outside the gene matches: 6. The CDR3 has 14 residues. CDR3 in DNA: TGCAGTGGCACGGACAGGAGCTCCTACAATGAGCAGTTCTTG. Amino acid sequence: CSGTDRSSYNEQFL.

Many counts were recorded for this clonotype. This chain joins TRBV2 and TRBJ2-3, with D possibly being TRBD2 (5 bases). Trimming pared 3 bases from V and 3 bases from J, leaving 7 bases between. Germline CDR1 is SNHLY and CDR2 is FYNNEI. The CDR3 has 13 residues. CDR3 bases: TGTGCCAGCAGTGATAGAGGGACAGATACGCAGTATTTT. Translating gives CASSDRGTDTQYF.

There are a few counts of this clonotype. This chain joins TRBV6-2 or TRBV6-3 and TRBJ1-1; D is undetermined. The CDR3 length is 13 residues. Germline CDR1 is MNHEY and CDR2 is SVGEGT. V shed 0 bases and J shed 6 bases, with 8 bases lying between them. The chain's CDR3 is CASSYSNSAEAFF. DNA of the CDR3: TGTGCCAGCAGTTACTCGAACAGCGCTGAAGCTTTCTTT.

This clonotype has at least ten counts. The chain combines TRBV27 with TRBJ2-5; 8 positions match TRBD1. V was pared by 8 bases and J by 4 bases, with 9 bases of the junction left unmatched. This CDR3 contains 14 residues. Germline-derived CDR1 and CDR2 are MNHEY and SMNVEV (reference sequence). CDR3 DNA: TGTGCCAGCGCCGCTCTACAGGGGGTAGAGACCCAGTACTTC. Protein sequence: CASAALQGVETQYF.

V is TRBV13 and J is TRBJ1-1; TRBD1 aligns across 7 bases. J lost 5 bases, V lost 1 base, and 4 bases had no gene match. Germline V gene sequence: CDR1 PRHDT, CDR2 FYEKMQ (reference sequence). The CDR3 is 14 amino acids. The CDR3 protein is CASSLVGRGTEAFF. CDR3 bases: TGTGCCAGCAGCTTAGTCGGCAGGGGGACTGAAGCTTTCTTT.

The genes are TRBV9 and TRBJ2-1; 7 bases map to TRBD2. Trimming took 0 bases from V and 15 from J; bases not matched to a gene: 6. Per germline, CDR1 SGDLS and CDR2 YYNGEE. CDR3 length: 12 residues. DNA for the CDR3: TGTGCCAGCAGCGTAGCTGACGGGAGGTCGTTCTTC. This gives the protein CASSVADGRSFF.

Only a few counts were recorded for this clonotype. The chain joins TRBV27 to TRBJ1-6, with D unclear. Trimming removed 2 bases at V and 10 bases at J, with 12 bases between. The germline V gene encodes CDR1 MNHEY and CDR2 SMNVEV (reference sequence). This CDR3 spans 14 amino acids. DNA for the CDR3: TGTGCCAGCAGTTTAAGAACCTTTCGGTCACCCCTCCACTTT. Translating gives CASSLRTFRSPLHF.

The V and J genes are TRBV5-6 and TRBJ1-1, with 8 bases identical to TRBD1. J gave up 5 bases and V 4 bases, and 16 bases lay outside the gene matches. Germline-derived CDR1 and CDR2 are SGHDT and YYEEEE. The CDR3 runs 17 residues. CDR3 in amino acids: CASSPFSRGLIFTEAFF. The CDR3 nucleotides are TGTGCCAGCAGCCCTTTCAGCAGGGGGCTGATATTTACTGAAGCTTTCTTT.

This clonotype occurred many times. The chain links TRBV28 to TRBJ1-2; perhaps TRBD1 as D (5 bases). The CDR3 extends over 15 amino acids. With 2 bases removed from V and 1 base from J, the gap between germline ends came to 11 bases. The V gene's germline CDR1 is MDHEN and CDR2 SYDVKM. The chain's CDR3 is CASSLSATVNYGYTF. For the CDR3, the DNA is TGTGCCAGCAGTTTAAGTGCGACAGTTAACTATGGCTACACCTTC.

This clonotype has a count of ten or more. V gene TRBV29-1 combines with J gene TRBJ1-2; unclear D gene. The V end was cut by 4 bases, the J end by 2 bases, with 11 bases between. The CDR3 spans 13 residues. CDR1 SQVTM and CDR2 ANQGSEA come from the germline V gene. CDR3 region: CSVGDGGNYGYTF. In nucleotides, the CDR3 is TGCAGCGTTGGAGACGGCGGAAACTATGGCTACACCTTC.

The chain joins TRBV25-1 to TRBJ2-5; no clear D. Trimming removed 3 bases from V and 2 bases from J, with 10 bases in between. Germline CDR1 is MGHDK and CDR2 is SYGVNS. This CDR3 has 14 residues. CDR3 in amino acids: CASSDYGLQETQYF. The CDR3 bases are TGTGCCAGCAGTGATTACGGCTTACAAGAGACCCAGTACTTC. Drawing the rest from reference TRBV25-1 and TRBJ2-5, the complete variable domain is EADIYQTPRYLVIGTGKKITLECSQTMGHDKMYWYQQDPGMELHLIHYSYGVNSTEKGDLSSESTVSRIRTEHFPLTLESARPSHTSQYLCASSDYGLQETQYFGPGTRLLVL.

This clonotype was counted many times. The CDR3 region is CASSEYRGRETQYF. In DNA form, the CDR3 reads TGTGCCAGCAGTGAATATCGGGGGAGAGAGACCCAGTACTTC. The chain has TRBV2 and TRBJ2-5, with a weak D call TRBD2 (6 bases). Germline V gene lookup returns CDR1 SNHLY and CDR2 FYNNEI. The CDR3 covers 14 residues. Trimming took off 2 bases at V and 4 bases at J, with 11 bases between the two ends.

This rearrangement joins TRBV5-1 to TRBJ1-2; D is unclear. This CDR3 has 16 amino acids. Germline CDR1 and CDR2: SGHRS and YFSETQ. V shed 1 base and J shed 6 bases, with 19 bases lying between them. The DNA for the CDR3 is TGCGCCAGCAGCTTGAGGAGGACGGCCCTCTCAGATGGCTACACCTTC. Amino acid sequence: CASSLRRTALSDGYTF.

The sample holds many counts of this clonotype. The CDR3 region is CASSPRREDTQYF. The CDR3, as DNA: TGTGCCAGCAGTCCTCGCCGGGAGGATACGCAGTATTTT. The rearrangement uses TRBV2 and TRBJ2-3, with TRBD2 as a possible D gene (6 bases). This CDR3 comprises 13 residues. V lost 5 bases to trimming and J lost 6 bases, with 12 bases between them. In germline, CDR1 is SNHLY, CDR2 FYNNEI. Based on the CDR3 plus reference TRBV2 and TRBJ2-3, the full variable domain is EPEVTQTPSHQVTQMGQEVILRCVPISNHLYFYWYRQILGQKVEFLVSFYNNEISEKSEIFDDQFSVERPDGSNFTLKIRSTKLEDSAMYFCASSPRREDTQYFGPGTRLTVL.

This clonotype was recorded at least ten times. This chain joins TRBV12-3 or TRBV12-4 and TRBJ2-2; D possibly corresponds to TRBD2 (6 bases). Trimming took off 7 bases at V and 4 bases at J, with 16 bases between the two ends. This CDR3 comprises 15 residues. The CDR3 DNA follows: TGTGCCAGCATCTTTCCCGGGAGCGTCACCGGGGAGCTGTTTTTT. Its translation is CASIFPGSVTGELFF.

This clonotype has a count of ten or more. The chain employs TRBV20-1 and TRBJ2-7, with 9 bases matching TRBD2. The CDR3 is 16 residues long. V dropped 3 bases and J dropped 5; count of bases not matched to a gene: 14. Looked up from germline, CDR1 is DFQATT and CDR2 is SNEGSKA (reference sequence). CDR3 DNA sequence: TGCAGTGCTAGTCTGGTGGCGGGAGGGCCGGAGGACGAGCAGTACTTC. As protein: CSASLVAGGPEDEQYF.

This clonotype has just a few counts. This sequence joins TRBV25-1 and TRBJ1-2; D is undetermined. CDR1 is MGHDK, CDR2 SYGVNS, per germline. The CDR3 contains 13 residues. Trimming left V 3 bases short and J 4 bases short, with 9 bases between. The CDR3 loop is CASSDDPSYGYTF. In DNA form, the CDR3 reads TGTGCCAGCAGTGACGACCCGAGCTATGGCTACACCTTC.

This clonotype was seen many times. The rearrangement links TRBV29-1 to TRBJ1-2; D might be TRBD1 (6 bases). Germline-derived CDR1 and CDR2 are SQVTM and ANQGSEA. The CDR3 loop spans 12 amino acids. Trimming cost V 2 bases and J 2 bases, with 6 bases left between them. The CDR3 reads CSVEQGNYGYTF. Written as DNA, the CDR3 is TGCAGCGTTGAACAGGGGAACTATGGCTACACCTTC. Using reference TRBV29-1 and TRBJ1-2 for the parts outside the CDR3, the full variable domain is SAVISQKPSRDICQRGTSLTIQCQVDSQVTMMFWYRQQPGQSLTLIATANQGSEATYESGFVIDKFPISRPNLTFSTLTVSNMSPEDSSIYLCSVEQGNYGYTFGSGTRLTVV.

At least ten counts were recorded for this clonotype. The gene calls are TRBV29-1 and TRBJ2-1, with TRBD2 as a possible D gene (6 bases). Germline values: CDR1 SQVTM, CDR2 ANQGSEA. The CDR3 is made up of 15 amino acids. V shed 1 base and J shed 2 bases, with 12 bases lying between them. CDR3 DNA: TGCAGCGTTGAAGTCTCCGCGGGACCCTACAATGAGCAGTTCTTC. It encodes CSVEVSAGPYNEQFF.

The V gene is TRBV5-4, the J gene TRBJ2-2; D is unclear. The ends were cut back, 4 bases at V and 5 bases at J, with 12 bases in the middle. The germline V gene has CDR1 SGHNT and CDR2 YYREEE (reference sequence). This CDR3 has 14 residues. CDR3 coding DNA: TGTGCCAGCAGCCCAGCCTGGCGGACCGGGGAGCTGTTTTTT. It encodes CASSPAWRTGELFF.

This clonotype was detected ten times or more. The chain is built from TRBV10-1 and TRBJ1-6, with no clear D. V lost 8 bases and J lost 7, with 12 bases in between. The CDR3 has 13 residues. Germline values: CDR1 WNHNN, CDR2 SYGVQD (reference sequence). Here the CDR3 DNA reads TGCGCCAGCTCTACAACACGGAATTCACCCCTCCACTTT. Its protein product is CASSTTRNSPLHF.

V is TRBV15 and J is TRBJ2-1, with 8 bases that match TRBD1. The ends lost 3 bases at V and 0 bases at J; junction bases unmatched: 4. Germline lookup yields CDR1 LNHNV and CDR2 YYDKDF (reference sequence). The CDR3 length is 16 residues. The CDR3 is CATSRGTGGSYNEQFF. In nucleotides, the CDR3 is TGTGCCACCAGCAGGGGAACAGGGGGCTCCTACAATGAGCAGTTCTTC.